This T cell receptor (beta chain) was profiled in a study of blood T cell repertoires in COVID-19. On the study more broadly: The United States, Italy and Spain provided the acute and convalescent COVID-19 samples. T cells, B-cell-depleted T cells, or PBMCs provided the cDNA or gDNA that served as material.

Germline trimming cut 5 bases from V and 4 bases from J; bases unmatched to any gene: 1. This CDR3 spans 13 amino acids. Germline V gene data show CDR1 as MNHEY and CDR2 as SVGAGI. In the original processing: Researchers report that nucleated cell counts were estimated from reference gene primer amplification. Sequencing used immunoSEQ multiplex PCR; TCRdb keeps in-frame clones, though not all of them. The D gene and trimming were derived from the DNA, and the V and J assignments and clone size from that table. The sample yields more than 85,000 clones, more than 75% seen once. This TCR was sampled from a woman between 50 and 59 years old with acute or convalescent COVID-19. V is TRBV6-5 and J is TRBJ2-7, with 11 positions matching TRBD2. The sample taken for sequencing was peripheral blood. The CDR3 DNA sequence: TGTGCCAGCAGTCGGACTAGCGGGTACGAGCAGTACTTC. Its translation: CASSRTSGYEQYF.